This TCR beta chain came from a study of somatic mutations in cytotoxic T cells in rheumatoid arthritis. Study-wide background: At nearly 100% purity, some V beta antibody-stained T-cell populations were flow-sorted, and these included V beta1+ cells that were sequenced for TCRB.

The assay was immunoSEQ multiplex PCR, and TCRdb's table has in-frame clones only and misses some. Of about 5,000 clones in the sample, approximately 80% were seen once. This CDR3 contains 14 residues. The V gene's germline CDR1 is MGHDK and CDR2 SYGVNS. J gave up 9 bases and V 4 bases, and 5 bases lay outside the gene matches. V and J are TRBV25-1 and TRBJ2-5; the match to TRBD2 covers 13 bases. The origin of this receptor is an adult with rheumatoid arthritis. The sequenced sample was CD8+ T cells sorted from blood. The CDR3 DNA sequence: TGTGCCAGCAGTGTACGACTAGCGGGAGGCTCCCAGTACTTC. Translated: CASSVRLAGGSQYF.